Detailed here is one TCR beta chain. Looked up from germline, CDR1 is SEHNR and CDR2 is FQNEAQ (reference sequence). V dropped 7 bases and J dropped 6 bases, with 16 bases sitting between them. The CDR3 loop spans 13 amino acids. The data stem from a study of shared clonotypes between healthy human individuals. Healthy HIV-negative adults without recent acute infections or vaccinations served as donors. Some clones are missing from TCRdb's copy, which holds only in-frame ones; the method was immunoSEQ multiplex PCR. This table holds approximately 460,000 clones, approximately 77% found once. The TCR originated in a middle-aged woman in good health. Some clones in this sample may be carry-over from other donors' samples. The genes are TRBV7-9 and TRBJ2-7; D possibly corresponds to TRBD1 (7 bases). Sequencing was done on a sample of PBMCs. The CDR3 DNA sequence: TGTGCCAGCAAAACGGCAGGGGGGCCCGAGCAGTACTTC. The encoded protein is CASKTAGGPEQYF. Based on the CDR3 plus reference TRBV7-9 and TRBJ2-7, the full variable domain is DTGVSQNPRHKITKRGQNVTFRCDPISEHNRLYWYRQTLGQGPEFLTYFQNEAQLEKSRLLSDRFSAERPKGSFSTLEIQRTEQGDSAMYLCASKTAGGPEQYFGPGTRLTVT.